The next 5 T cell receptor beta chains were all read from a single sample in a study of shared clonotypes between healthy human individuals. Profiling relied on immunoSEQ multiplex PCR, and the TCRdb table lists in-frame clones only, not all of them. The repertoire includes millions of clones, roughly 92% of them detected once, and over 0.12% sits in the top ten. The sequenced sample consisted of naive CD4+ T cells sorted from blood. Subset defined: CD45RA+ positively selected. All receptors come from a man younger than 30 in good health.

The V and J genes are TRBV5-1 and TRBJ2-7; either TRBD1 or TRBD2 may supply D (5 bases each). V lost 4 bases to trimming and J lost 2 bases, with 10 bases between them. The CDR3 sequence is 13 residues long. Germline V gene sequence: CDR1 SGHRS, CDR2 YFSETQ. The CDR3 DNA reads TGCGCCAGCAGCGCAGGGACGACCTACGAGCAGTACTTC. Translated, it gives CASSAGTTYEQYF.

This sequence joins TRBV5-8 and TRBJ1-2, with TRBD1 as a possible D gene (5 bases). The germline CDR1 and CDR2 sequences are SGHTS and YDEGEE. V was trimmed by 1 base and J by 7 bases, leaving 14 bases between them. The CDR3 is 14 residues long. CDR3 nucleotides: TGTGCCAGCAGCTTGAATCCCAGGGTTACTGGCTACACCTTC. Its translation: CASSLNPRVTGYTF.

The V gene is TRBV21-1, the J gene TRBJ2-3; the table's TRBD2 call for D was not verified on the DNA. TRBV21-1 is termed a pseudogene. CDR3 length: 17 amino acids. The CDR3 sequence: CASSKQGSPERADTQYF. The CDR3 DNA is TGTGCCAGCAGCAAACAAGGTAGCCCGGAGAGAGCAGATACGCAGTATTTT.

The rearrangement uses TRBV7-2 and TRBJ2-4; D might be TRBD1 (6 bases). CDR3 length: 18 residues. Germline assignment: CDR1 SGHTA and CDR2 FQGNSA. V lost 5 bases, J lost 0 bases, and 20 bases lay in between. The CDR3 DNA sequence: TGTGCCAGCAGCCGAACATTCGGACAGTTCTTAGCCAAAAACATTCAGTACTTC. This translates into CASSRTFGQFLAKNIQYF.

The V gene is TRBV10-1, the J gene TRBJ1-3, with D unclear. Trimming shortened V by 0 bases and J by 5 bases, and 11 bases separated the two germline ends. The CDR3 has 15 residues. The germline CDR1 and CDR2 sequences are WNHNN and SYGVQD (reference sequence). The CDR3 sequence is CASSESRAGRNTIYF. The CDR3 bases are TGCGCCAGCAGTGAGTCTAGAGCAGGCCGAAACACCATATATTTT.